These 10 T cell receptor beta chains originate from one sample sequenced in a study of identical twins. TCRdb reprocessed the 5' RACE reads with MiXCR, giving one entry per CDR3 protein. The sample holds approximately 1.8 million distinct CDR3 sequences, under 35% seen once. Source material: cord blood. Receptor source: a newborn girl in good health.

This clonotype was seen more than once but under ten times. CDR3: CASSQDGHGGNEQFF. CDR3 in DNA: TGTGCCAGCAGCCAAGATGGTCATGGAGGAAATGAGCAGTTCTTC. The V gene is TRBV3-1, the J gene TRBJ2-1, with D tentatively TRBD2 (5 bases). The ends were cut back, 0 bases at V and 7 bases at J, with 13 bases in the middle. The CDR3 has 15 residues. Germline lookup yields CDR1 LGHDT and CDR2 YNNKEL (reference sequence).

This clonotype was counted only a few times. The chain links TRBV29-1 to TRBJ1-1; D might be TRBD1 (5 bases). CDR1 is SQVTM, CDR2 ANQGSEA, per germline. This CDR3 spans 13 amino acids. The V gene lost 6 bases and the J gene lost 2 bases, with 13 bases spanning the gap. DNA of the CDR3: TGCAGCGTCGTCTCGGGGGTAAACACTGAAGCTTTCTTT. This translates into CSVVSGVNTEAFF.

This chain links TRBV24-1 with TRBJ2-3, with 11 bases aligning to TRBD2. Germline values: CDR1 KGHDR, CDR2 SFDVKD. J was trimmed by 5 bases and V by 4 bases; bases with no gene match: 7. The CDR3 covers 16 residues. The CDR3 is CATSEPWLAGGDTQYF. DNA for the CDR3: TGTGCCACCAGTGAGCCGTGGCTAGCGGGAGGAGATACGCAGTATTTT.

The chain recombines TRBV11-1 with TRBJ2-5, with 11 bases aligning to TRBD2. The DNA matches TRBJ2-7 better at its end, which makes the J call doubtful. The V gene's germline CDR1 is SGHAT and CDR2 FQDESV (reference sequence). CDR3 length equals 15 residues. In DNA form, the CDR3 reads TGTGCCAGCAGCAACGTTAGCGGGGGGGCCTACGAGCAGTACTTC. Amino acid sequence: CASSNVSGGAYEQYF.

V is TRBV20-1 and J is TRBJ2-7; 10 nucleotides match TRBD2. CDR1 and CDR2 (germline): DFQATT, SNEGSKA (reference sequence). V was pared by 5 bases and J by 3 bases, with 4 bases of the junction left unmatched. There are 13 residues in the CDR3. CDR3 DNA sequence: TGCAGTGCTGGGACTAGCGCCGACTACGAGCAGTACTTC. It codes for CSAGTSADYEQYF.

As regards this clonotype: Relative to the germline gene, one junction end is altered; a read error may explain this. V is TRBV20-1 and J is TRBJ1-2; TRBD1 aligns across 9 bases. This CDR3 region has 14 residues. Per the germline V gene, CDR1 is DFQATT and CDR2 is SNEGSKA (reference sequence). The CDR3 DNA reads as TGCAGTGCTAGGGTTCGAGGACAGGGGTATGGCCACACCTTC. This translates into CSARVRGQGYGHTF.

In DNA form, the CDR3 reads TGTGCCATCAGCCTAGGGGCAACCTACAATGAGCAGTACTTC. Amino acids: CAISLGATYNEQYF. This chain connects TRBV10-3 to TRBJ2-7, with D possibly being TRBD1 (5 bases). Per germline, CDR1 ENHRY and CDR2 SYGVKD. CDR3 length equals 14 residues. The V gene lost 6 bases and the J gene lost 7 bases, with 19 bases spanning the gap.

This rearrangement joins TRBV4-1 to TRBJ2-7; D might be TRBD2 (5 bases). The tail of the sequence fits TRBJ2-5 better, so the J call may be wrong. Germline CDR1 MGHRA, CDR2 YSYEKL. This CDR3 spans 14 amino acids. The CDR3 coding sequence is TGCGCCAGCAGCCAAGACGGGAACAGAGAGACCCAGTACTTC. Its translation: CASSQDGNRETQYF.

This clonotype was seen repeatedly, ten times or more. The chain links TRBV20-1 to TRBJ2-3, with 8 bases identical to TRBD2. The CDR3 runs 13 residues. The V gene end was trimmed by 3 bases and the J gene end by 1 base; junction bases not matched to a gene: 0. Germline V gene lookup returns CDR1 DFQATT and CDR2 SNEGSKA (reference sequence). The CDR3: CSASGGGTDTQYF. CDR3 in DNA: TGCAGTGCTAGCGGGGGGGGCACAGATACGCAGTATTTT.

The chain combines TRBV2 with TRBJ2-3; no reliable D call. Trimming shortened V by 2 bases and J by 2 bases, and 8 bases separated the two germline ends. CDR3 length: 14 residues. Germline CDR1 reads SNHLY; CDR2 reads FYNNEI. CDR3 nucleotides: TGTGCCAGCAGTGAACGTAGTTACACAGATACGCAGTATTTT. This encodes CASSERSYTDTQYF.